What follows are 21 T cell receptor beta chains derived from one specimen sequenced in a study of shared clonotypes between healthy human individuals. The protocol was immunoSEQ multiplex PCR, while the TCRdb copy is restricted to in-frame clones and leaves out a portion. The sample consists of millions of clones, over 85% of them appearing once. The material sequenced was naive CD4+ T cells from PBMCs. Subset denoted: CD45RA+ positively selected. The receptor set was obtained from a man between 18 and 35 years old in good health. Some clones in this sample may be carry-over from other donors' samples.

The V call is TRBV11-3, the J call TRBJ2-2; 12 nucleotides line up with TRBD1. With V trimmed by 5 bases and J by 4 bases, 5 bases remained unmatched. CDR1 is SGHNT and CDR2 is YENEEA in the germline V gene. The CDR3 contains 16 residues. CDR3 bases: TGTGCCAGCAGCCCGGGACAGGGGGCGGCCACCGGGGAGCTGTTTTTT. Its translation is CASSPGQGAATGELFF.

This clone has a single count. This chain joins TRBV11-2 and TRBJ2-1, with 11 bases fitting TRBD2. V shed 2 bases and J 10 bases; nucleotides not matched to a gene: 16. The germline CDR1 and CDR2 sequences are SGHAT and FQNNGV. The CDR3 has 18 amino acids. The CDR3 DNA reads TGTGCCAGCAGCTTAAGAGGGCTAGCGGGAGGCCGGGACGGGGAGCAGTTCTTC. Translated, it gives CASSLRGLAGGRDGEQFF.

The rearrangement uses TRBV30 and TRBJ2-6; no firm D call. This CDR3 contains 14 residues. Germline V CDR1 and CDR2: GTSNPN, SVGIG (reference sequence). V gave up 6 bases and J gave up 1 base, with 10 bases separating them. Written as DNA, the CDR3 is TGTGCCTGCCACTGGGATTCTGGGGCCAACGTCCTGACTTTC. Translation: CACHWDSGANVLTF. Drawing the rest from reference TRBV30 and TRBJ2-6, the complete variable domain is SQTIHQWPATLVQPVGSPLSLECTVEGTSNPNLYWYRQAAGRGLQLLFYSVGIGQISSEVPQNLSASRPQDRQFILSSKKLLLSDSGFYLCACHWDSGANVLTFGAGSRLTVL.

V usage is TRBV7-9 and J usage is TRBJ1-1, with 7 bases aligning to TRBD1. The germline gives CDR1 SEHNR, CDR2 FQNEAQ (reference sequence). V was clipped by 7 bases and J by 7 bases; unmatched bases: 6. The CDR3 length is 12 residues. The CDR3 DNA sequence: TGTGCCAGCAACAAAGGGGACAGTGAAGCTTTCTTT. Encoded protein: CASNKGDSEAFF.

This chain connects TRBV19 to TRBJ1-5, with 7 bases matching TRBD1. V dropped 2 bases and J dropped 7; count of bases not matched to a gene: 5. Per the germline V gene, CDR1 is LNHDA and CDR2 is SQIVND (reference sequence). There are 14 residues in the CDR3. Here the CDR3 reads CASSIQGVEQPQHF. The CDR3 bases are TGTGCCAGTAGTATACAGGGGGTGGAGCAGCCCCAGCATTTT.

CDR3 loop: CASSFGQDLYEQYF. In DNA, the CDR3 is TGTGCCAGCAGTTTTGGACAGGACCTCTACGAGCAGTACTTC. This rearrangement joins TRBV2 to TRBJ2-7; 7 nucleotides match TRBD1. In germline, CDR1 is SNHLY, CDR2 FYNNEI. This CDR3 comprises 14 residues. V was clipped by 5 bases and J by 3 bases; unmatched bases: 7. Full variable domain (missing parts from reference TRBV2 and TRBJ2-7): EPEVTQTPSHQVTQMGQEVILRCVPISNHLYFYWYRQILGQKVEFLVSFYNNEISEKSEIFDDQFSVERPDGSNFTLKIRSTKLEDSAMYFCASSFGQDLYEQYFGPGTRLTVT.

The chain combines TRBV2 with TRBJ2-7; D tentatively fits TRBD1 or TRBD2 (5 bases each). In germline, CDR1 is SNHLY, CDR2 FYNNEI. The CDR3 contains 14 residues. The V and J ends lost 0 bases and 8 bases respectively, with 14 bases between them. CDR3 loop: CASSEALSGQKQYF. For the CDR3, the DNA is TGTGCCAGCAGTGAAGCGCTATCGGGGCAGAAGCAGTACTTC.

The V and J genes are TRBV30 and TRBJ1-1; 8 bases align to TRBD1. The CDR3 covers 13 residues. Germline V gene sequence: CDR1 GTSNPN, CDR2 SVGIG (reference sequence). V gave up 5 bases and J gave up 10 bases; unmatched junction bases: 12. The CDR3 sequence: CAWEDRGLRVAFF. The CDR3, as DNA: TGTGCCTGGGAAGACAGGGGCCTGCGGGTAGCTTTCTTT.

The chain recombines TRBV29-1 with TRBJ2-3; TRBD1 might be the D (9 bases). V gave up 8 bases and J gave up 6 bases, with 21 bases separating them. Germline CDR1 reads SQVTM; CDR2 reads ANQGSEA. This CDR3 has 14 amino acids. CDR3 sequence (DNA): TGCAGCTCTCGGGGGGGGACAGGGACGGATACGCAGTATTTT. It translates to CSSRGGTGTDTQYF.

This clone occurred a few times. The genes are TRBV6-1 and TRBJ1-1; D is undetermined. The CDR3 runs to 13 residues. Germline loops: CDR1 MNHNS, CDR2 SASEGT. V was clipped by 3 bases and J by 5 bases, with 10 bases between them. Here the CDR3 reads CASSEVFETEAFF. The CDR3 coding sequence is TGTGCCAGCAGTGAGGTTTTTGAGACTGAAGCTTTCTTT.

V usage is TRBV4-1 and J usage is TRBJ2-3; D might be TRBD1 (6 bases). V was cut by 5 bases and J by 2 bases, with 11 bases left in between. The CDR3 totals 14 residues. CDR1 and CDR2 (germline): MGHRA, YSYEKL. CDR3 DNA: TGCGCCAGCAGCTTAGGGACAATCACAGATACGCAGTATTTT. Its translation is CASSLGTITDTQYF.

The chain combines TRBV28 with TRBJ1-1; D is ambiguous. This CDR3 is built from 16 residues. Trimming pared 5 bases from V and 1 base from J, leaving 17 bases between. The germline V gene has CDR1 MDHEN and CDR2 SYDVKM. This CDR3 is CASSRKGREENTEAFF. DNA of the CDR3: TGTGCCAGCAGTCGAAAAGGAAGGGAGGAGAACACTGAAGCTTTCTTT.

V is TRBV18 and J is TRBJ2-7; D call uncertain. CDR1 KGHSH and CDR2 LQKENI come from the germline V gene. V was shortened by 4 bases and J by 3 bases, with 13 bases between the two germline ends. The CDR3 covers 14 residues. The CDR3 loop is CASSRTGVDYEQYF. In DNA, the CDR3 is TGTGCCAGCTCACGTACGGGTGTCGACTACGAGCAGTACTTC.

The chain couples TRBV6-5 to TRBJ2-1; D could derive from TRBD1 or TRBD2 (5 bases each). V lost 6 bases and J lost 5, with 17 bases in between. Germline CDR1 is MNHEY and CDR2 is SVGAGI. The CDR3 contains 15 residues. This chain's CDR3 is CASSLRGLSDNEQFF. Here the CDR3 DNA reads TGTGCCAGCAGCCTCCGGGGCCTTTCCGACAATGAGCAGTTCTTC.

V usage is TRBV30 and J usage is TRBJ2-5, with TRBD2 matching 11 bases. CDR1 is GTSNPN and CDR2 is SVGIG in the germline V gene (reference sequence). The CDR3 runs to 14 residues. The V and J ends lost 3 bases and 7 bases, in that order; junction bases with no gene match: 7. CDR3 DNA sequence: TGTGCCTGGAGAATAGCGGGAGGGCTCGGGACCCAGTACTTC. This encodes CAWRIAGGLGTQYF.

The chain couples TRBV6-1 to TRBJ2-6; D gene ambiguous. V lost 7 bases and J 0 bases, leaving 4 bases between the germline ends. The CDR3 contains 13 residues. The germline gives CDR1 MNHNS, CDR2 SASEGT. For the CDR3, the DNA is TGTGCCAGCAACCTCTCTGGGGCCAACGTCCTGACTTTC. Its translation: CASNLSGANVLTF.

The V and J genes are TRBV4-3 and TRBJ2-1, with D perhaps matching TRBD2 (6 bases). The CDR3 sequence is 17 residues long. CDR1 is LGHNA and CDR2 is YSLEER in the germline V gene. V lost 2 bases and J 2 bases, leaving 16 bases between the germline ends. The DNA for the CDR3 is TGCGCCAGCAGCCAATACAGCGGGCCCGATACCTACAATGAGCAGTTCTTC. It translates to CASSQYSGPDTYNEQFF.

In this sample, this clone turned up once. Other DNA sequences of this sample code for an identical CDR3. The chain couples TRBV6-6 to TRBJ1-5; D gene uncertain. The CDR3 runs 13 residues. Germline CDR1 reads MNHNY; CDR2 reads SVGAGI (reference sequence). With 6 bases removed from V and 2 bases from J, the gap between germline ends came to 8 bases. The CDR3 DNA sequence: TGTGCCAGCAGCTACGGAGGCAATCAGCCCCAGCATTTT. Its protein is CASSYGGNQPQHF.

The genes are TRBV4-1 and TRBJ2-3; no definite D call. This CDR3 is built from 13 residues. The V gene lost 0 bases and the J gene lost 8 bases, with 9 bases spanning the gap. Germline CDR1 and CDR2: MGHRA and YSYEKL. The DNA for the CDR3 is TGCGCCAGCAGCCAAGATAACTTTCGTACGCAGTATTTT. This gives the protein CASSQDNFRTQYF.

CDR3 in DNA: TGTGCCTGGAGTGTAATTAGGGCTAGCGGGTGGAACAATGAGCAGTTCTTC. Amino acids: CAWSVIRASGWNNEQFF. The genes are TRBV30 and TRBJ2-1; 8 bases line up with TRBD2. J lost 5 bases, V lost 0 bases, and 12 bases had no gene match. The germline gives CDR1 GTSNPN, CDR2 SVGIG (reference sequence). CDR3 length: 17 amino acids. The full variable domain, with the rest looked up from reference TRBV30 and TRBJ2-1, is SQTIHQWPATLVQPVGSPLSLECTVEGTSNPNLYWYRQAAGRGLQLLFYSVGIGQISSEVPQNLSASRPQDRQFILSSKKLLLSDSGFYLCAWSVIRASGWNNEQFFGPGTRLTVL.

V gene TRBV15 combines with J gene TRBJ1-5, with TRBD1 matching over 7 bases. CDR1 is LNHNV and CDR2 is YYDKDF in the germline V gene (reference sequence). The J segment lost 4 bases and the V segment lost 2 bases, leaving 2 bases of the junction unmatched. The CDR3 is 14 residues long. This chain's CDR3 is CATSRRQGNQPQHF. In DNA form, the CDR3 reads TGTGCCACCAGCAGACGACAGGGAAATCAGCCCCAGCATTTT.